This T cell receptor (beta chain) was identified during a study of early stage breast cancer tumors. Study-wide findings and caveats: Chain pairing and CD4, CD8 or FOXP3 expression were not captured.

This clone was counted only a few times. Its target is not known. CDR1 is SGDLS and CDR2 is YYNGEE in the germline V gene. There are 15 residues in the CDR3. The V end lost 0 bases, the J end lost 4 bases, and 13 bases lay between the germline ends. Assay: immunoSEQ multiplex PCR; the TCRdb copy retains only in-frame clones and omits some. The table records around 31,000 clones, almost 75% of them present only once. This TCR was recovered from a person aged 30-39 years with breast cancer. Sequencing was carried out using breast tumor tissue. The chain carries TRBV9 and TRBJ1-2, with D perhaps TRBD1 (5 bases). The CDR3 reads CASSVDGTYLYGYTF. As DNA, the CDR3 is TGTGCCAGCAGCGTAGACGGGACTTACCTCTATGGCTACACCTTC.